Listed here are 2 T cell receptor beta chains from one sample, sequenced in a study of beta chain features in type 1 diabetes (dated by TCRdb to the late 2010s). Library generation was performed with the immunoSEQ multiplex PCR assay. The High Capacity cDNA Reverse Transcription Kit was used to reverse transcribe all of the isolated RNA, meaning that expressed TCRB transcripts were what got sequenced. TCRdb's version of the immuneACCESS table is confined to in-frame rearrangements and falls short of the full clone set. An unresolved V gene accounts for under half of the shortfall where checked; the remainder is of unknown origin. The sample table contains under 900,000 clones; only one count was recorded for roughly a sixth of them. The top ten constitute 0.02% to 0.025% of the sample. Sequencing was done on a sample of naive CD4+ T cells from blood. Reading the label with the study, this specimen's cell subset or site is: true naive CD4+ T cells. Source of these receptors: a woman under 30 in good health.

This clone has only a few counts. CDR3 DNA: TGTGCCAGCTCACTTCCAGACAGGGAAGAGACCCAGTACTTC. Its protein product is CASSLPDREETQYF. The V gene is TRBV18, the J gene TRBJ2-5, with TRBD1 matching 7 bases. Per the germline V gene, CDR1 is KGHSH and CDR2 is LQKENI. This CDR3 is 14 amino acids long. V dropped 4 bases and J dropped 3; count of bases not matched to a gene: 5. The whole variable domain, filled in from reference TRBV18 and TRBJ2-5, reads NAGVMQNPRHLVRRRGQEARLRCSPMKGHSHVYWYRQLPEEGLKFMVYLQKENIIDESGMPKERFSAEFPKEGPSILRIQQVVRGDSAAYFCASSLPDREETQYFGPGTRLLVL.

This clone was detected a few times. V is TRBV29-1 and J is TRBJ2-7; D assignment may be TRBD1 or TRBD2 (5 bases each). CDR1 and CDR2 from the germline V gene are SQVTM and ANQGSEA. V was shortened by 0 bases and J by 9 bases, with 9 bases between the two germline ends. This CDR3 comprises 11 residues. In DNA form, the CDR3 reads TGCAGCGTTGAAGACTCGGGGCGGCAGTACTTC. Protein product: CSVEDSGRQYF.